This is a list of T cell receptor beta chains from one sample in a study of response to subunit inactivated influenza vaccine. TCRdb reprocessed the RT-PCR reads with MiXCR, giving one entry per CDR3 protein. The table includes around 580,000 distinct CDR3 sequences, 12% detected once. The sequencing here drew on PBMCs from blood, taken on the day of vaccination. Receptor source: a man over 45 who received an inactivated influenza vaccine. Both conserved end residues are part of each CDR3. Fields, in order: J gene, D gene, clone size, V gene, CDR3 protein, CDR3 DNA. D genes are given only for firm matches. Size tells how often a clone was seen (once, few, many) or the class of an expanded clone, and some rows leave it out.

j_gene: TRBJ1-2; d_gene: NA; abundance: many; v_gene: TRBV30; CDR3aa: CAWRAMGISYGYTF; CDR3nt: TGTGCCTGGAGGGCCATGGGGATTTCCTATGGCTACACCTTC
j_gene: TRBJ2-6; d_gene: NA; abundance: NA; v_gene: TRBV7-2; CDR3aa: CASSPAHSGANVLTF; CDR3nt: TGTGCCAGCAGTCCTGCGCACTCTGGGGCCAACGTCCTGACTTTC
j_gene: TRBJ2-4; d_gene: NA; abundance: few; v_gene: TRBV12-3/TRBV12-4; CDR3aa: CASSRNGNIQYF; CDR3nt: TGTGCCAGCAGCCGGAACGGGAACATTCAGTACTTC
j_gene: TRBJ2-1; d_gene: NA; abundance: few; v_gene: TRBV5-1; CDR3aa: CASSSGTYSYNEQFF; CDR3nt: TGCGCCAGCAGCTCAGGGACTTACTCCTACAATGAGCAGTTCTTC
j_gene: TRBJ2-1; d_gene: NA; abundance: NA; v_gene: TRBV7-9; CDR3aa: CASSSGGGGHEQFF; CDR3nt: TGTGCCAGCAGCTCAGGCGGCGGGGGCCATGAGCAGTTCTTC
j_gene: TRBJ2-3; d_gene: NA; abundance: few; v_gene: TRBV12-3/TRBV12-4; CDR3aa: CASSFFQGLRADTQYF; CDR3nt: TGTGCCAGCAGTTTCTTCCAGGGACTGAGGGCAGATACGCAGTATTTT
j_gene: TRBJ2-7; d_gene: TRBD1; abundance: many; v_gene: TRBV20-1; CDR3aa: CSAEDRLGNSYEQYF; CDR3nt: TGCAGTGCCGAGGACAGGCTAGGGAACTCCTACGAGCAGTACTTC
j_gene: TRBJ2-7; d_gene: NA; abundance: few; v_gene: TRBV7-2; CDR3aa: CASSALAVAGEQYF; CDR3nt: TGTGCCAGCAGCGCCTTAGCGGTAGCAGGCGAGCAGTACTTC
j_gene: TRBJ2-7; d_gene: NA; abundance: few; v_gene: TRBV20-1; CDR3aa: CSAATGLFHEQYF; CDR3nt: TGCAGTGCCGCGACTGGCCTCTTCCACGAGCAGTACTTC
j_gene: TRBJ2-1; d_gene: NA; abundance: NA; v_gene: TRBV20-1; CDR3aa: CCARGSEAYRSSEQFF; CDR3nt: TGCTGTGCTAGAGGGTCGGAGGCCTATCGAAGCAGTGAGCAGTTCTTC
j_gene: TRBJ1-1; d_gene: NA; abundance: NA; v_gene: TRBV29-1; CDR3aa: CSVSNRVGNTEAFF; CDR3nt: TGCAGCGTGAGCAACAGGGTGGGGAACACTGAAGCTTTCTTT
j_gene: TRBJ2-5; d_gene: NA; abundance: few; v_gene: TRBV11-2; CDR3aa: CASSPEVGETQYF; CDR3nt: TGTGCCAGCAGCCCTGAGGTGGGAGAGACCCAGTACTTC
j_gene: TRBJ1-2; d_gene: NA; abundance: NA; v_gene: TRBV25-1; CDR3aa: CASSVRGDGYTF; CDR3nt: TGTGCCAGCAGCGTCCGGGGAGATGGCTACACCTTC
j_gene: TRBJ1-6; d_gene: TRBD1; abundance: few; v_gene: TRBV2; CDR3aa: CASSQGPGTGSAPF; CDR3nt: TGTGCCAGCAGTCAGGGTCCCGGGACAGGGTCAGCGCCCTTT
j_gene: TRBJ2-6; d_gene: TRBD1; abundance: NA; v_gene: TRBV12-3/TRBV12-4; CDR3aa: CASSLPGQGYGANVLTF; CDR3nt: TGTGCCAGCAGTTTACCGGGACAGGGCTATGGGGCCAACGTCCTGACTTTC
j_gene: TRBJ2-7; d_gene: TRBD2; abundance: few; v_gene: TRBV5-5; CDR3aa: CASSQSLGRANSYEQYF; CDR3nt: TGTGCCAGCAGCCAATCCCTGGGGAGGGCCAACTCCTACGAGCAGTACTTC
j_gene: TRBJ2-7; d_gene: NA; abundance: few; v_gene: TRBV7-9; CDR3aa: CASSLDSSYTSTYEQYF; CDR3nt: TGTGCCAGCAGCTTAGATTCTAGTTATACATCGACCTACGAGCAGTACTTC
j_gene: TRBJ2-7; d_gene: TRBD2; abundance: NA; v_gene: TRBV3-1; CDR3aa: CASRLAGTYEQYF; CDR3nt: TGTGCCAGCAGACTAGCGGGCACCTACGAGCAGTACTTC
j_gene: TRBJ2-7; d_gene: NA; abundance: NA; v_gene: TRBV12-3/TRBV12-4; CDR3aa: CASSLKTHFYEQYF; CDR3nt: TGTGCCAGCAGTTTGAAGACACATTTCTACGAGCAGTACTTC
j_gene: TRBJ2-5; d_gene: TRBD2; abundance: few; v_gene: TRBV7-2; CDR3aa: CASTLSVRGLTQYF; CDR3nt: TGTGCCAGCACCCTTTCTGTGCGGGGGTTAACCCAGTACTTC
j_gene: TRBJ2-5; d_gene: NA; abundance: few; v_gene: TRBV5-1; CDR3aa: CASSRTGLQETQYF; CDR3nt: TGCGCCAGCAGCCGTACAGGGCTCCAAGAGACCCAGTACTTC
j_gene: TRBJ2-7; d_gene: TRBD2; abundance: many; v_gene: TRBV28; CDR3aa: CASLPGLADPSLRGGEQYF; CDR3nt: TGTGCCAGCCTTCCGGGACTAGCGGATCCTTCTCTTAGGGGGGGGGAGCAGTACTTC
j_gene: TRBJ2-3; d_gene: NA; abundance: NA; v_gene: TRBV12-3/TRBV12-4; CDR3aa: CASSIGWGTDTQYF; CDR3nt: TGTGCCAGCAGTATAGGGTGGGGAACAGATACGCAGTATTTT
j_gene: TRBJ2-2; d_gene: TRBD1; abundance: few; v_gene: TRBV5-8; CDR3aa: CASRPFPGTGRSGELFF; CDR3nt: TGTGCCAGCAGGCCATTTCCCGGGACAGGGAGGTCCGGGGAGCTGTTTTTT
j_gene: TRBJ2-2; d_gene: NA; abundance: many; v_gene: TRBV4-1; CDR3aa: CASSQEWGTGELFF; CDR3nt: TGCGCCAGCAGCCAAGAGTGGGGGACCGGGGAGCTGTTTTTT
j_gene: TRBJ2-7; d_gene: TRBD1; abundance: few; v_gene: TRBV6-7; CDR3aa: CASSRQGRRCGRIYEQYF; CDR3nt: TGTGCCAGCAGTCGACAGGGGAGGAGATGTGGTCGAATCTACGAGCAGTACTTC
j_gene: TRBJ2-5; d_gene: TRBD2; abundance: few; v_gene: TRBV6-1; CDR3aa: CASIPGARGGAGETQYF; CDR3nt: TGTGCCAGCATCCCGGGTGCACGGGGGGGGGCCGGGGAGACCCAGTACTTC
j_gene: TRBJ1-1; d_gene: NA; abundance: NA; v_gene: TRBV20-1; CDR3aa: CSARLPSRGPEAFF; CDR3nt: TGCAGTGCTAGATTACCATCCAGGGGCCCTGAAGCTTTCTTT
j_gene: TRBJ2-7; d_gene: TRBD1; abundance: NA; v_gene: TRBV5-1; CDR3aa: CASSLAGQNAYEQYF; CDR3nt: TGCGCCAGCAGCTTGGCGGGACAGAACGCCTACGAGCAGTACTTC
j_gene: TRBJ2-1; d_gene: NA; abundance: few; v_gene: TRBV7-9; CDR3aa: CASSFGSTYNEQFF; CDR3nt: TGTGCCAGCAGCTTCGGGAGCACCTACAATGAGCAGTTCTTC
j_gene: TRBJ2-1; d_gene: TRBD2; abundance: few; v_gene: TRBV11-1; CDR3aa: CASSLKPGLAGGISYNEQFF; CDR3nt: TGTGCCAGCAGCCTTAAACCGGGACTAGCGGGGGGGATATCCTACAATGAGCAGTTCTTC
j_gene: TRBJ2-7; d_gene: TRBD2; abundance: few; v_gene: TRBV12-3/TRBV12-4; CDR3aa: CASSKGLAGGVLEQYF; CDR3nt: TGTGCCAGCAGTAAGGGACTAGCGGGAGGAGTCCTCGAGCAGTACTTC
j_gene: TRBJ2-3; d_gene: NA; abundance: NA; v_gene: TRBV15; CDR3aa: CATERFPGVADTQYF; CDR3nt: TGTGCCACCGAACGTTTTCCTGGGGTCGCCGATACGCAGTATTTT
j_gene: TRBJ2-3; d_gene: NA; abundance: many; v_gene: TRBV9; CDR3aa: CASSVVAGAPDTQYF; CDR3nt: TGTGCCAGCAGCGTAGTTGCGGGGGCCCCAGATACGCAGTATTTT
j_gene: TRBJ2-7; d_gene: NA; abundance: NA; v_gene: TRBV20-1; CDR3aa: CSARLAAAQPALEQYF; CDR3nt: TGCAGTGCTAGGCTCGCGGCAGCTCAACCTGCCCTCGAGCAGTACTTC
j_gene: TRBJ2-7; d_gene: NA; abundance: NA; v_gene: TRBV25-1; CDR3aa: CASSSGPLNEQYF; CDR3nt: TGTGCCAGCAGCTCCGGGCCCCTGAACGAGCAGTACTTC
j_gene: TRBJ2-5; d_gene: NA; abundance: NA; v_gene: TRBV10-3; CDR3aa: CAVGSRGLETQYF; CDR3nt: TGTGCCGTAGGAAGCCGGGGCTTAGAGACCCAGTACTTC
j_gene: TRBJ2-3; d_gene: NA; abundance: few; v_gene: TRBV6-1; CDR3aa: CASSPLGRVLTDTQYF; CDR3nt: TGTGCCAGCAGTCCTCTGGGCAGGGTACTTACAGATACGCAGTATTTT
j_gene: TRBJ2-2; d_gene: NA; abundance: many; v_gene: TRBV12-3/TRBV12-4; CDR3aa: CASSLGGLSGELFF; CDR3nt: TGTGCCAGCAGTTTGGGGGGGCTGAGCGGGGAGCTGTTTTTT
j_gene: TRBJ1-1; d_gene: NA; abundance: few; v_gene: TRBV6-1; CDR3aa: CASTGKVQAFF; CDR3nt: TGTGCCAGTACAGGGAAGGTTCAAGCTTTCTTT
j_gene: TRBJ2-1; d_gene: NA; abundance: NA; v_gene: TRBV15; CDR3aa: CATSRGGSPSSYNEQFF; CDR3nt: TGTGCCACCAGCAGAGGGGGCAGCCCGAGCTCCTACAATGAGCAGTTCTTC
j_gene: TRBJ2-3; d_gene: NA; abundance: NA; v_gene: TRBV20-1; CDR3aa: CSAREVRKLSDTQYF; CDR3nt: TGCAGTGCTAGAGAAGTGAGGAAGCTTTCGGATACGCAGTATTTT
j_gene: TRBJ2-1; d_gene: TRBD2; abundance: few; v_gene: TRBV7-2; CDR3aa: CASRDGRGRKFF; CDR3nt: TGTGCCAGCAGAGACGGGCGGGGGAGGAAGTTCTTC
j_gene: TRBJ2-7; d_gene: NA; abundance: NA; v_gene: TRBV7-9; CDR3aa: CASMPGGYEQYF; CDR3nt: TGTGCCAGCATGCCAGGGGGGTACGAGCAGTACTTC
j_gene: TRBJ2-3; d_gene: TRBD1; abundance: few; v_gene: TRBV2; CDR3aa: CASSVGVGTGGVDTQYF; CDR3nt: TGTGCCAGCAGTGTGGGGGTCGGGACAGGGGGCGTAGATACGCAGTATTTT